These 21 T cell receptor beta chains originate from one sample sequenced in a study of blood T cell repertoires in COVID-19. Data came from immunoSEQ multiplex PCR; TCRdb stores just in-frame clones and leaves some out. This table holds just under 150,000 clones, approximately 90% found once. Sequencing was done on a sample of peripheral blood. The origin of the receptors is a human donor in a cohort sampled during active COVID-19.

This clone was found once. CDR3 residues: CASSLRDQAEAFF. Written as DNA, the CDR3 is TGTGCCAGCAGCTTGAGGGATCAGGCTGAAGCTTTCTTT. This chain uses TRBV11-2 with TRBJ1-1; no firm D call. V was cut by 3 bases and J by 6 bases, with 11 bases left in between. The CDR3 covers 13 residues. Germline V gene sequence: CDR1 SGHAT, CDR2 FQNNGV. Full variable domain (rest looked up from reference TRBV11-2 and TRBJ1-1): EAGVAQSPRYKIIEKRQSVAFWCNPISGHATLYWYQQILGQGPKLLIQFQNNGVVDDSQLPKDRFSAERLKGVDSTLKIQPAKLEDSAVYLCASSLRDQAEAFFGQGTRLTVV.

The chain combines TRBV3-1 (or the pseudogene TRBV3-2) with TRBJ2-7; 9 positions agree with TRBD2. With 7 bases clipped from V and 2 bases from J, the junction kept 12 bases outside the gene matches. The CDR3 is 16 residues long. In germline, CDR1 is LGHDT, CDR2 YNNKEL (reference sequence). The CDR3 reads CASKAEEGGGAYEQYF. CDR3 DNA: TGTGCCAGCAAGGCCGAGGAGGGCGGGGGGGCCTACGAGCAGTACTTC.

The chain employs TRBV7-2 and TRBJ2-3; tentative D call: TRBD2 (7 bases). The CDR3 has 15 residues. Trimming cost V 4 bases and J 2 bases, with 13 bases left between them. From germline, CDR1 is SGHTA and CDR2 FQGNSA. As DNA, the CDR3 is TGTGCCAGCAGCTGGGGAGGGGGATCCACAGATACGCAGTATTTT. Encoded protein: CASSWGGGSTDTQYF.

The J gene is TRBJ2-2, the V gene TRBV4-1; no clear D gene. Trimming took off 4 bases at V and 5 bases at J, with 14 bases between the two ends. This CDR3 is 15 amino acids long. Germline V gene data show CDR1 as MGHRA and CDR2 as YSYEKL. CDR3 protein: CASSLFQGGTGELFF. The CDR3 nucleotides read TGCGCCAGCAGCCTATTTCAAGGCGGTACCGGGGAGCTGTTTTTT.

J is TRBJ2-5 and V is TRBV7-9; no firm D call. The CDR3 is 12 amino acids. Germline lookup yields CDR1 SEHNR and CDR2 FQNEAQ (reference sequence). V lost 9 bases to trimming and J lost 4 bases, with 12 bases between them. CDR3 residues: CASVGTLETQYF. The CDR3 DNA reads TGTGCCAGTGTGGGCACCTTAGAGACCCAGTACTTC.

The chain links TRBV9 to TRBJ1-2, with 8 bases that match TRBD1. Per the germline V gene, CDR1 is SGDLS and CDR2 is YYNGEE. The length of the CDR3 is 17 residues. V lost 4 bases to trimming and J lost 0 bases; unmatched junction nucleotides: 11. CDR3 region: CASSLPRDRPTNYGYTF. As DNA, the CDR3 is TGTGCCAGCAGCCTCCCGAGGGACAGGCCGACTAACTATGGCTACACCTTC.

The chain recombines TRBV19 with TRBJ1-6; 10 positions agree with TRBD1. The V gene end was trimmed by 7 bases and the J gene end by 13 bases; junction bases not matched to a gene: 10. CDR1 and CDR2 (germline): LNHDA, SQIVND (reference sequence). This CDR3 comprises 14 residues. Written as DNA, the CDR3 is TGTGCCAGTACCTCCGAATTGACAGGGGGCCCCCTCCACTTT. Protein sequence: CASTSELTGGPLHF.

The CDR3 here is CASSLDRNNQPQHF. The CDR3 DNA reads as TGTGCCAGCAGCTTGGACAGGAACAATCAGCCCCAGCATTTT. The V and J genes are TRBV11-2 and TRBJ1-5; the match to TRBD1 covers 7 bases. Germline CDR1 reads SGHAT; CDR2 reads FQNNGV. With V trimmed by 3 bases and J by 3 bases, 2 bases remained unmatched. The CDR3 spans 14 residues. Together with reference TRBV11-2 and TRBJ1-5, the CDR3 gives the full variable domain: EAGVAQSPRYKIIEKRQSVAFWCNPISGHATLYWYQQILGQGPKLLIQFQNNGVVDDSQLPKDRFSAERLKGVDSTLKIQPAKLEDSAVYLCASSLDRNNQPQHFGDGTRLSIL.

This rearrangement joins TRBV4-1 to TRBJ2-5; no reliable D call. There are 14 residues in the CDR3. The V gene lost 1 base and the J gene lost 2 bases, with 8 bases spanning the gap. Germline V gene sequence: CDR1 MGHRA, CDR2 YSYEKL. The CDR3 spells CASSQVGVQETQYF. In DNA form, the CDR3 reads TGCGCCAGCAGCCAAGTCGGAGTGCAAGAGACCCAGTACTTC.

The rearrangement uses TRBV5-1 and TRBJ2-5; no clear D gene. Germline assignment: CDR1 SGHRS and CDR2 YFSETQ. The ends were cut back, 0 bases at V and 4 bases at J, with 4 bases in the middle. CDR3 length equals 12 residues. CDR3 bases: TGCGCCAGCAGCTTGGGGAGAGAGACCCAGTACTTC. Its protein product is CASSLGRETQYF.

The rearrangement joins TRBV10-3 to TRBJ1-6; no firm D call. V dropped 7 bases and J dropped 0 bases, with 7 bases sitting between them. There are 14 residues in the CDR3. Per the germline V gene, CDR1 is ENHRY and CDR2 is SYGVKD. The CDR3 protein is CAIMESSYNSPLHF. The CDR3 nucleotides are TGTGCCATCATGGAGAGCTCCTATAATTCACCCCTCCACTTT.

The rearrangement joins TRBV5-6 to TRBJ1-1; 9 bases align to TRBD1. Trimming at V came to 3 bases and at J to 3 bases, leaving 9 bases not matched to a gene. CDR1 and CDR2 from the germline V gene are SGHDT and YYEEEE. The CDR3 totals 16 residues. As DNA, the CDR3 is TGTGCCAGCAGCTCACAGGGGGCCGTACAGTACACTGAAGCTTTCTTT. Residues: CASSSQGAVQYTEAFF.

For the CDR3, the DNA is TGCGCCAGCAGCCAAGGCCGACTAGGAGTTGAGCAGTTCTTC. It codes for CASSQGRLGVEQFF. V gene TRBV4-3 combines with J gene TRBJ2-1; D perhaps matches TRBD2 (6 bases). Germline V lookup: CDR1 LGHNA, CDR2 YSLEER. The CDR3 is made up of 14 amino acids. The germline V and J ends were trimmed by 1 base and 9 bases, with 13 bases remaining between them.

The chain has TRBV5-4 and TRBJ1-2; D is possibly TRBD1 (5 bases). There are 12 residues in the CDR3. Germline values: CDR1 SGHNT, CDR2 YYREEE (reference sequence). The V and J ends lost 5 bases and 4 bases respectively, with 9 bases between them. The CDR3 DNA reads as TGTGCCAGCAGGGGGGAGGTCTATGGCTACACCTTC. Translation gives CASRGEVYGYTF.

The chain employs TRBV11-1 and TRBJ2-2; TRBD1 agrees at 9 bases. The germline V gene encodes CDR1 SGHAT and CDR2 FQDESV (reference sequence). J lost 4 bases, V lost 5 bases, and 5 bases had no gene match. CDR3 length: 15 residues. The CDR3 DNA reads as TGTGCCAGCAGCCGAGACAGGGGGTTCACCGGGGAGCTGTTTTTT. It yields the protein CASSRDRGFTGELFF.

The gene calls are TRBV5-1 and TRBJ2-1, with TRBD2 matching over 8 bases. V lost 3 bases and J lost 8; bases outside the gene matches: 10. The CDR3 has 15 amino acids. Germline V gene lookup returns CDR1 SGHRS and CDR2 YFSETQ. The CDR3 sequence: CASSSTAGDFDEQFF. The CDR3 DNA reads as TGCGCCAGCAGCTCCACAGCGGGGGATTTCGATGAGCAGTTCTTC. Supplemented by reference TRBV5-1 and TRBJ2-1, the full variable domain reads KAGVTQTPRYLIKTRGQQVTLSCSPISGHRSVSWYQQTPGQGLQFLFEYFSETQRNKGNFPGRFSGRQFSNSRSEMNVSTLELGDSALYLCASSSTAGDFDEQFFGPGTRLTVL.

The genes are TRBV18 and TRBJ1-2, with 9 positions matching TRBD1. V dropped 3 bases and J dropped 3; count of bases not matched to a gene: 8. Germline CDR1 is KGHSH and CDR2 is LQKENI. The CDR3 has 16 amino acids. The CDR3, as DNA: TGTGCCAGCTCACCTAGAGGACAGGGGAATTACTATGGCTACACCTTC. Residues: CASSPRGQGNYYGYTF. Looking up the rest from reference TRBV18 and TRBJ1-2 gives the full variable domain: NAGVMQNPRHLVRRRGQEARLRCSPMKGHSHVYWYRQLPEEGLKFMVYLQKENIIDESGMPKERFSAEFPKEGPSILRIQQVVRGDSAAYFCASSPRGQGNYYGYTFGSGTRLTVV.

CDR3 in amino acids: CAWSAGVAKNIQYF. The CDR3 bases are TGTGCCTGGAGTGCAGGGGTAGCCAAAAACATTCAGTACTTC. V and J are TRBV30 and TRBJ2-4; perhaps TRBD1 as D (6 bases). Germline CDR1 GTSNPN, CDR2 SVGIG (reference sequence). The CDR3 is 14 amino acids. V was pared by 1 base and J by 0 bases, with 7 bases between.

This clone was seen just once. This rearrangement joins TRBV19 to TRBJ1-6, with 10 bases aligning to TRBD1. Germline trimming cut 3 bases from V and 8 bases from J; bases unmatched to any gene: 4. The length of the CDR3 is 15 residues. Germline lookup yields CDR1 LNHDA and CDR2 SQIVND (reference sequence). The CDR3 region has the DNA TGTGCCAGTAGTATCCGGGGACAGGGGTATTCACCCCTCCACTTT. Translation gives CASSIRGQGYSPLHF.

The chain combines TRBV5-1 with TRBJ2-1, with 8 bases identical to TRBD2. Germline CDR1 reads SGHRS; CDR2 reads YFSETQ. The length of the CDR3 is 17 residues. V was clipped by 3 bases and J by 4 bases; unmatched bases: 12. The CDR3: CASSSRSSTSGYNEQFF. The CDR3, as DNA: TGCGCCAGCAGCTCACGGTCAAGTACTAGCGGTTACAATGAGCAGTTCTTC.

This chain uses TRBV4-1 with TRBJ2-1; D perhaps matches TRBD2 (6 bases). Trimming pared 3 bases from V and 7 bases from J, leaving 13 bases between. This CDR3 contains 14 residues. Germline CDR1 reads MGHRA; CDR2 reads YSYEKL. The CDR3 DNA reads TGCGCCAGCAGCCACGGGAGACGAGGGAATGAGCAGTTCTTC. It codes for CASSHGRRGNEQFF.